The clone carrying this T cell receptor beta chain was picked up many times. Antigen specificity is unknown. These data are taken from a study of T cells after yellow fever vaccination. Overall study results and limits: Reappearing after the booster were most of the clones from primary vaccination (around 96% CD4, around 88% CD8).

The CDR3 is 15 amino acids. J gave up 1 base and V 2 bases, and 3 bases lay outside the gene matches. CDR1 and CDR2 from the germline V gene are SGHRS and YFSETQ. Using its own MiXCR run on the 5' RACE reads, TCRdb lists one record per CDR3 protein. The sample shows more than 110,000 distinct CDR3 sequences, just over 6.5% of them seen only once. The sequences come from CD4+ T cells sorted from PBMCs, collected 10 days after the yellow fever booster vaccination. V is TRBV5-1 and J is TRBJ1-1, with 9 bases matching TRBD1. The TCR was taken from a man in his thirties or forties who received the YFV17D yellow fever vaccine. The CDR3 spells CASSFPDRGNTEAFF. DNA of the CDR3: TGCGCCAGCAGCTTTCCGGACAGGGGGAACACTGAAGCTTTCTTT.